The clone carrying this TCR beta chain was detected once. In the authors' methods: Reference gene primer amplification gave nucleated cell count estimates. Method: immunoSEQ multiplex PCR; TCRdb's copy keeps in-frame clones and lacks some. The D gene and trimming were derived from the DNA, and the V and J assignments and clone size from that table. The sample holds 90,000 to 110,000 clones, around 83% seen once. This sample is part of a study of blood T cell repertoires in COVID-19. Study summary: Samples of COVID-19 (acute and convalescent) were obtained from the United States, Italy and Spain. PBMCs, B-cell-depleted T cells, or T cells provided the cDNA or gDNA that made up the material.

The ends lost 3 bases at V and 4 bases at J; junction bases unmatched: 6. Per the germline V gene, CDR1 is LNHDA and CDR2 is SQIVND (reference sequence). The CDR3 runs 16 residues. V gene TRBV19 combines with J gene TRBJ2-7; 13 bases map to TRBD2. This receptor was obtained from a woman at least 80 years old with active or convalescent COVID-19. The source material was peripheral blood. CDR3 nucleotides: TGTGCCAGTAGTATCCCAGGACTAGCGGGAGCTTACGAGCAGTACTTC. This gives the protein CASSIPGLAGAYEQYF.